Listed below are T cell receptor beta chains from one sample, sequenced in a study of early T cells in non-severe SARS-CoV-2 infection. One entry per CDR3 protein results from TCRdb running MiXCR on the 5' RACE reads. The repertoire consists of over 55,000 distinct CDR3 sequences, with around 9.9% occurring once and the leading ten covering 1.2%. The sequenced sample consisted of whole blood. The source is an adult who was a healthcare worker with PCR-confirmed SARS-CoV-2 infection or an uninfected control (not recorded which). Each CDR3 is given with its conserved first and last residue. A D gene is named only where the DNA matches it firmly. The listing skips clone size in some rows; elsewhere it reads once, few, many or a size class.

CDR3: CASNLGGADTEAFF; DNA: TGTGCCAGCAACTTGGGGGGGGCGGACACTGAAGCTTTCTTT; V: TRBV12-3/TRBV12-4; J: TRBJ1-1; D: NA; size: few
CDR3: CASSQPWQETQYF; DNA: TGTGCCAGCAGCCAGCCATGGCAAGAGACCCAGTACTTC; V: TRBV7-2; J: TRBJ2-5; D: NA; size: NA
CDR3: CASSPMTGVGETQYF; DNA: TGTGCCAGCAGCCCTATGACAGGGGTCGGAGAGACCCAGTACTTC; V: TRBV9; J: TRBJ2-5; D: TRBD1; size: few
CDR3: CASSFVGGDQPQHF; DNA: TGTGCCAGCAGTTTCGTGGGAGGTGATCAGCCCCAGCATTTT; V: TRBV27; J: TRBJ1-5; D: NA; size: many
CDR3: CASGLVRTDTQYF; DNA: TGTGCCAGCGGCTTAGTGAGGACAGATACGCAGTATTTT; V: TRBV27; J: TRBJ2-3; D: NA; size: NA
CDR3: CASSLPMVRNGVRYSNQPQHF; DNA: TGTGCCAGCAGCTTACCTATGGTGAGAAATGGTGTCAGATATAGCAATCAGCCCCAGCATTTT; V: TRBV7-3; J: TRBJ1-5; D: NA; size: many
CDR3: CASSLARQEMNTEAFF; DNA: TGTGCCAGCAGCTTGGCCAGACAGGAGATGAACACTGAAGCTTTCTTT; V: TRBV5-5; J: TRBJ1-1; D: NA; size: NA
CDR3: CASSISVGGEPQHF; DNA: TGTGCCAGTAGTATTTCTGTCGGGGGGGAGCCCCAGCATTTT; V: TRBV19; J: TRBJ1-5; D: NA; size: many
CDR3: CASSFSPGQSTEAFF; DNA: TGTGCCAGCAGCTTTTCCCCGGGACAATCCACTGAAGCTTTCTTT; V: TRBV11-2; J: TRBJ1-1; D: NA; size: few
CDR3: CASSEKSSGGFHQETQYF; DNA: TGTGCCAGCAGTGAGAAGTCTAGCGGGGGGTTTCACCAAGAGACCCAGTACTTC; V: TRBV6-1; J: TRBJ2-5; D: TRBD2; size: few
CDR3: CASSLGPSGVNTQYF; DNA: TGTGCCAGCAGCTTGGGGCCTAGCGGGGTAAATACGCAGTATTTT; V: TRBV7-2; J: TRBJ2-3; D: TRBD2; size: few
CDR3: CASSEVTGGYGYTF; DNA: TGCGCCAGCAGTGAGGTTACGGGGGGCTATGGCTACACCTTC; V: TRBV10-2; J: TRBJ1-2; D: NA; size: NA
CDR3: CASSLSPLNSPLHF; DNA: TGTGCCAGCAGCTTGAGCCCCCTTAATTCACCCCTCCACTTT; V: TRBV7-2; J: TRBJ1-6; D: NA; size: few
CDR3: CASSVGDAPTNTQYF; DNA: TGTGCCAGCAGCGTAGGGGATGCTCCGACCAATACGCAGTATTTT; V: TRBV9; J: TRBJ2-3; D: NA; size: many
CDR3: CATSDTGVNTEAFF; DNA: TGTGCCACCAGTGACACTGGAGTGAACACTGAAGCTTTCTTT; V: TRBV24-1; J: TRBJ1-1; D: NA; size: few
CDR3: CASRQTGIYNSPLPF; DNA: TGTGCCAGCAGACAGACAGGGATCTATAATTCACCCCTCCCTTTT; V: TRBV6-6; J: TRBJ1-6; D: TRBD1; size: NA
CDR3: CASSRDRYGYTF; DNA: TGTGCCAGCAGTCGTGATCGCTATGGCTACACCTTC; V: TRBV5-4; J: TRBJ1-2; D: NA; size: few
CDR3: CASSLAKDSPLHF; DNA: TGTGCCAGCAGTTTAGCGAAGGATTCACCCCTCCACTTT; V: TRBV12-3/TRBV12-4; J: TRBJ1-6; D: NA; size: many
CDR3: CASSSQGSTDTQYF; DNA: TGTGCCAGCAGCTCACAGGGAAGCACAGATACGCAGTATTTT; V: TRBV7-2; J: TRBJ2-3; D: NA; size: many
CDR3: CSVRAPGHTYGYTF; DNA: TGCAGCGTACGCGCGCCGGGACACACCTATGGCTACACCTTC; V: TRBV29-1; J: TRBJ1-2; D: NA; size: many
CDR3: CASSPEGVYGYTF; DNA: TGTGCCAGCAGCCCAGAGGGGGTCTATGGCTACACCTTC; V: TRBV3-1; J: TRBJ1-2; D: NA; size: few
CDR3: CASSEMSVTEAFF; DNA: TGCGCCAGCAGTGAGATGTCGGTCACTGAAGCTTTCTTT; V: TRBV10-1; J: TRBJ1-1; D: NA; size: few
CDR3: CASSYFGGEETQYF; DNA: TGTGCCAGCAGTTACTTCGGGGGGGAAGAGACCCAGTACTTC; V: TRBV6-5; J: TRBJ2-5; D: TRBD2; size: NA
CDR3: CAAGDRGREKLFF; DNA: TGTGCCGCAGGGGACAGGGGGCGTGAAAAACTGTTTTTT; V: TRBV6-2/TRBV6-3; J: TRBJ1-4; D: TRBD1; size: NA
CDR3: CASSLSGGYETQYF; DNA: TGTGCCAGCAGCTTGAGCGGGGGGTATGAGACCCAGTACTTC; V: TRBV7-3; J: TRBJ2-5; D: TRBD2; size: many
CDR3: CASSNYPGTGFF; DNA: TGTGCCAGCAGTAACTACCCCGGGACAGGGTTCTTC; V: TRBV28; J: TRBJ2-5; D: TRBD1; size: few
CDR3: CSARDLSGLGNNEQFF; DNA: TGCAGTGCTAGAGATTTATCCGGGCTGGGGAACAATGAGCAGTTCTTC; V: TRBV20-1; J: TRBJ2-1; D: NA; size: NA
CDR3: CASSEYGFSEKLFF; DNA: TGTGCCAGCAGTGAATATGGGTTTAGTGAAAAACTGTTTTTT; V: TRBV25-1; J: TRBJ1-4; D: NA; size: many
CDR3: CSAQTGIYYGYTF; DNA: TGCAGCGCCCAGACAGGGATCTACTATGGCTACACCTTC; V: TRBV29-1; J: TRBJ1-2; D: TRBD1; size: many
CDR3: CASSYGSTDTQYF; DNA: TGTGCCAGCAGCTACGGATCCACAGATACGCAGTATTTT; V: TRBV7-3; J: TRBJ2-3; D: NA; size: many
CDR3: CSARPRWLVNTEAFF; DNA: TGCAGTGCTAGACCGCGTTGGCTAGTGAACACTGAAGCTTTCTTT; V: TRBV20-1; J: TRBJ1-1; D: NA; size: few
CDR3: CASSLVRPLQETQYF; DNA: TGTGCCAGCAGTTTAGTCCGGCCACTCCAAGAGACCCAGTACTTC; V: TRBV12-3/TRBV12-4; J: TRBJ2-5; D: NA; size: NA
CDR3: CASIGGVGDIQYF; DNA: TGTGCCAGCATTGGGGGGGTAGGAGACATTCAGTACTTC; V: TRBV4-2; J: TRBJ2-4; D: TRBD2; size: NA
CDR3: CASSLEPGRKVEAFF; DNA: TGCGCCAGCAGCTTGGAACCGGGGAGGAAGGTCGAAGCTTTCTTT; V: TRBV5-1; J: TRBJ1-1; D: NA; size: many
CDR3: CASSLGEGGNEQFF; DNA: TGTGCCAGCAGTTTGGGCGAAGGGGGCAATGAGCAGTTCTTC; V: TRBV12-3/TRBV12-4; J: TRBJ2-1; D: NA; size: many
CDR3: CASSLGVSETSGDTQYF; DNA: TGTGCCAGCAGCTTAGGGGTCTCGGAGACTAGCGGGGATACGCAGTATTTT; V: TRBV7-9; J: TRBJ2-3; D: TRBD2; size: few
CDR3: CASCRGQGTEAFF; DNA: TGTGCCAGCTGCAGGGGGCAAGGAACTGAAGCTTTCTTT; V: TRBV18; J: TRBJ1-1; D: TRBD1; size: NA
CDR3: CASSSGAYGANVLTF; DNA: TGTGCCAGCAGTTCAGGGGCGTACGGGGCCAACGTCCTGACTTTC; V: TRBV12-3/TRBV12-4; J: TRBJ2-6; D: NA; size: many
CDR3: CASSLLGADTDTQYF; DNA: TGTGCCAGCAGCTTATTAGGGGCCGACACAGATACGCAGTATTTT; V: TRBV7-6; J: TRBJ2-3; D: NA; size: NA
CDR3: CASNPVPWKGNTIYF; DNA: TGTGCCAGCAATCCGGTCCCCTGGAAAGGAAACACCATATATTTT; V: TRBV28; J: TRBJ1-3; D: NA; size: NA
CDR3: CASSPGFHNEQFF; DNA: TGTGCCAGCAGTCCTGGATTCCACAATGAGCAGTTCTTC; V: TRBV2; J: TRBJ2-1; D: NA; size: NA
CDR3: CASSSTGVSYNEQFF; DNA: TGTGCCAGCAGTAGCACAGGGGTCTCCTACAATGAGCAGTTCTTC; V: TRBV6-2/TRBV6-3; J: TRBJ2-1; D: TRBD1; size: many
CDR3: CASSPGLNYGYTF; DNA: TGTGCCAGCAGCCCCGGACTGAACTATGGCTACACCTTC; V: TRBV7-9; J: TRBJ1-2; D: NA; size: many
CDR3: CASSPIWGRKNQETQYF; DNA: TGTGCCAGCAGCCCCATTTGGGGCAGGAAGAATCAAGAGACCCAGTACTTC; V: TRBV6-2/TRBV6-3; J: TRBJ2-5; D: NA; size: many
CDR3: CASSLRLSRGGQETQYF; DNA: TGTGCCAGCAGCTTACGTTTATCGCGGGGGGGACAAGAGACCCAGTACTTC; V: TRBV7-2; J: TRBJ2-5; D: TRBD2; size: NA
CDR3: CASSPIGAYNEQFF; DNA: TGTGCCAGCAGTCCCATTGGGGCTTACAATGAGCAGTTCTTC; V: TRBV6-6; J: TRBJ2-1; D: NA; size: many
CDR3: CASSYLPQGGEDTQYF; DNA: TGTGCCAGCAGTTACCTTCCACAGGGAGGAGAAGATACGCAGTATTTT; V: TRBV6-6; J: TRBJ2-3; D: NA; size: NA
CDR3: CASSPNRGPTGELFF; DNA: TGTGCCAGCAGCCCAAACCGGGGGCCCACCGGGGAGCTGTTTTTT; V: TRBV3-1; J: TRBJ2-2; D: NA; size: NA
CDR3: CASSQIANQPQHF; DNA: TGTGCCAGCAGCCAGATTGCGAATCAGCCCCAGCATTTT; V: TRBV7-2; J: TRBJ1-5; D: NA; size: few
CDR3: CASSLRGVNQPQHF; DNA: TGTGCCAGCAGTCTTAGGGGTGTCAATCAGCCCCAGCATTTT; V: TRBV27; J: TRBJ1-5; D: NA; size: few
CDR3: CASSLAQGTDTQYF; DNA: TGTGCCAGCAGCTTAGCACAGGGGACAGATACGCAGTATTTT; V: TRBV7-2; J: TRBJ2-3; D: TRBD1; size: NA
CDR3: CASGPPGRTDTQYF; DNA: TGTGCCAGCGGACCCCCCGGAAGGACAGATACGCAGTATTTT; V: TRBV27; J: TRBJ2-3; D: NA; size: few
CDR3: CAWTVNTEAFF; DNA: TGTGCCTGGACAGTGAACACTGAAGCTTTCTTT; V: TRBV30; J: TRBJ1-1; D: NA; size: many
CDR3: CASSPTRSSGNTIYF; DNA: TGTGCCAGCAGCCCAACTCGGTCATCTGGAAACACCATATATTTT; V: TRBV21-1; J: TRBJ1-3; D: NA; size: NA